Listed here are 24 T cell receptor beta chains from one sample, sequenced in a study of OX40 agonist ivuxolimab in advanced cancers. Using immunoSEQ multiplex PCR, the repertoire was profiled, and TCRdb retains in-frame clones only, with some absent. The data contain tens of thousands of clones, 84% of them seen just once; the ten biggest clones take up less than 25%. The sequencing used CD4+ or CD8+ T cells sorted from blood, collected in a trial of the OX40 agonist ivuxolimab. The receptors stem from an adult with an advanced solid tumor such as melanoma, head and neck, liver or kidney cancer.

This clone was seen a single time. The chain has TRBV5-6 and TRBJ2-7, with D possibly matching TRBD1 (6 bases). CDR3 length equals 14 residues. V dropped 0 bases and J dropped 2 bases, with 9 bases sitting between them. Germline assignment: CDR1 SGHDT and CDR2 YYEEEE. CDR3 region: CASSLGGQAYEQYF. For the CDR3, the DNA is TGTGCCAGCAGCTTGGGGGGGCAGGCCTACGAGCAGTACTTC.

In regard to this clone: Its ends do not fully match the called genes, so a read error is possible. Other nucleotide sequences in the sample specify the same CDR3. This chain uses TRBV5-1 with TRBJ2-3; D not resolved. The length of the CDR3 is 12 residues. CDR1 is SGHRS, CDR2 YFSETQ, per germline. The CDR3 spells CASSLALDTQYF. The CDR3 region has the DNA TGTGCCAGCAGCTTGGCACTAGATACGCAGTATTTT.

V and J are TRBV27 and TRBJ2-1; D is unclear. The CDR3 extends over 14 amino acids. V was cut by 1 base and J by 5 bases, with 9 bases left in between. Looked up from germline, CDR1 is MNHEY and CDR2 is SMNVEV (reference sequence). The CDR3 is CASSLYSSDNEQFF. CDR3 nucleotide sequence: TGTGCCAGCAGTTTATACAGTTCGGACAATGAGCAGTTCTTC.

The rearrangement uses TRBV5-6 and TRBJ2-7; weak D call: TRBD1 (6 bases). V was clipped by 0 bases and J by 5 bases, with 9 bases between them. The CDR3 runs to 13 residues. CDR1 is SGHDT, CDR2 YYEEEE, per germline. The CDR3 coding sequence is TGTGCCAGCAGCTTGGTGAGGGGGAACGAGCAGTACTTC. It specifies CASSLVRGNEQYF.

This chain uses TRBV10-1 with TRBJ1-2; unclear D gene. The CDR3 spans 14 residues. Per germline, CDR1 WNHNN and CDR2 SYGVQD (reference sequence). Trimming took off 8 bases at V and 4 bases at J, with 17 bases between the two ends. The CDR3 loop is CASPKPTVSYGYTF. The CDR3 DNA is TGCGCCAGCCCCAAACCCACAGTTTCCTATGGCTACACCTTC.

The gene calls are TRBV6-5 and TRBJ1-2; D uncertain. This CDR3 is 13 amino acids long. Germline values: CDR1 MNHEY, CDR2 SVGAGI. V was trimmed by 7 bases and J by 6 bases, leaving 15 bases between them. DNA of the CDR3: TGTGCCAGCACCACCGGAGAGGTAGATGGCTACACCTTC. Its protein is CASTTGEVDGYTF.

DNA for the CDR3: TGTGCCAGCAGCAAGGCTTACAATGAGCAGTTCTTC. Translation gives CASSKAYNEQFF. J is TRBJ2-1 and V is TRBV7-9; D not resolved. Trimming removed 5 bases at V and 4 bases at J, with 6 bases between. CDR3 length: 12 amino acids. The germline gives CDR1 SEHNR, CDR2 FQNEAQ (reference sequence).

V is TRBV5-1 and J is TRBJ2-3; 8 nucleotides agree with TRBD1. This CDR3 comprises 16 residues. Trimming at V came to 2 bases and at J to 3 bases, leaving 8 bases not matched to a gene. Germline CDR1 is SGHRS and CDR2 is YFSETQ. The CDR3 is CASSLGDRGRTDTQYF. The CDR3 DNA follows: TGCGCCAGCAGCTTAGGAGACAGGGGAAGGACAGATACGCAGTATTTT.

The chain carries TRBV27 and TRBJ2-3; 8 bases line up with TRBD1. Trimming took 5 bases from V and 7 from J; bases not matched to a gene: 11. Germline loops: CDR1 MNHEY, CDR2 SMNVEV (reference sequence). CDR3 size: 15 residues. The CDR3 DNA follows: TGTGCCAGCAGTACGGACAGGGAAGAAGGGAATACGCAGTATTTT. Translated, it gives CASSTDREEGNTQYF.

The chain uses TRBV30 and TRBJ2-7, with unresolved D. The germline gives CDR1 GTSNPN, CDR2 SVGIG (reference sequence). V gave up 0 bases and J gave up 3 bases, with 6 bases separating them. The CDR3 is made up of 12 amino acids. The CDR3 DNA reads TGTGCCTGGAGTGTCGCAGACTACGAGCAGTACTTC. Protein: CAWSVADYEQYF.

The chain employs TRBV10-3 and TRBJ2-5, with D tentatively TRBD1 or TRBD2 (6 bases each). V lost 10 bases to trimming and J lost 0 bases, with 18 bases between them. The CDR3 is 15 residues long. The germline CDR1 and CDR2 sequences are ENHRY and SYGVKD. The DNA for the CDR3 is TGTGCCACAACAACGGGGGCGATGTACCAAGAGACCCAGTACTTC. As protein: CATTTGAMYQETQYF.

V and J are TRBV10-1 and TRBJ1-1, with D hard to call. The CDR3 is 16 amino acids. Germline CDR1 and CDR2: WNHNN and SYGVQD (reference sequence). Trimming cost V 5 bases and J 0 bases, with 16 bases left between them. The CDR3 loop is CASSTPELIMNTEAFF. The DNA for the CDR3 is TGCGCCAGCAGTACGCCAGAGCTTATTATGAACACTGAAGCTTTCTTT.

This clone was observed a handful of times. V gene TRBV11-1 combines with J gene TRBJ2-5; D tentatively fits TRBD1 or TRBD2 (5 bases each). The CDR3 totals 12 residues. Germline V gene sequence: CDR1 SGHAT, CDR2 FQDESV (reference sequence). V lost 5 bases to trimming and J lost 5 bases, with 9 bases between them. The CDR3 DNA follows: TGTGCCAGCAGCCCCGAGGGGGAGACCCAGTACTTC. The encoded protein is CASSPEGETQYF.

The rearrangement joins TRBV29-1 to TRBJ2-3, with 8 bases aligning to TRBD2. Germline values: CDR1 SQVTM, CDR2 ANQGSEA. This CDR3 region has 17 residues. V gave up 4 bases and J gave up 1 base; unmatched junction bases: 13. The CDR3, as DNA: TGCAGCGTTGCCCCCTACGGGAGCGGGAGAGGCACAGATACGCAGTATTTT. Translated: CSVAPYGSGRGTDTQYF.

The chain is built from TRBV27 and TRBJ2-7; 7 nucleotides align to TRBD1. Germline V gene sequence: CDR1 MNHEY, CDR2 SMNVEV (reference sequence). V gave up 4 bases and J gave up 6 bases; unmatched junction bases: 3. The CDR3 totals 12 residues. In DNA form, the CDR3 reads TGTGCCAGCAGTTCAGACAGGGCCGAGCAGTACTTC. It yields the protein CASSSDRAEQYF.

The V and J genes are TRBV4-1 and TRBJ1-5; no reliable D call. There are 16 residues in the CDR3. V was clipped by 1 base and J by 0 bases, with 10 bases between them. The V gene's germline CDR1 is MGHRA and CDR2 YSYEKL. The CDR3 coding sequence is TGCGCCAGCAGCCAAGGCTATGGCTATAGCAATCAGCCCCAGCATTTT. It specifies CASSQGYGYSNQPQHF.

CDR3 region: CASSPGDRYTQYF. The CDR3 DNA reads TGTGCCAGCAGCCCGGGGGACAGGTATACGCAGTATTTT. V gene TRBV7-9 combines with J gene TRBJ2-3; 8 positions match TRBD1. The germline V gene encodes CDR1 SEHNR and CDR2 FQNEAQ (reference sequence). The CDR3 extends over 13 amino acids. Trimming at V came to 5 bases and at J to 7 bases, leaving 5 bases not matched to a gene.

This chain joins TRBV7-3 and TRBJ1-6; D gene uncertain. The CDR3 length is 15 residues. Germline loops: CDR1 SGHTA, CDR2 FQGTGA. V lost 1 base, J lost 6 bases, and 10 bases lay in between. This chain's CDR3 is CASSLIGLGNSPLHF. CDR3 nucleotide sequence: TGTGCCAGCAGCTTAATCGGCTTGGGTAATTCACCCCTCCACTTT.

This chain connects TRBV14 to TRBJ2-1, with D possibly matching TRBD1 (5 bases). This CDR3 spans 15 amino acids. V was pared by 1 base and J by 2 bases, with 9 bases between. Germline lookup yields CDR1 SGHDN and CDR2 FVKESK. The CDR3 sequence: CASSQAGITYNEQFF. The CDR3 coding sequence is TGTGCCAGCAGCCAAGCAGGGATCACCTACAATGAGCAGTTCTTC.

The chain is built from TRBV7-6 and TRBJ1-1; 7 positions agree with TRBD1. CDR3 length equals 12 residues. The germline CDR1 and CDR2 sequences are SGHVS and FNYEAQ. Unmatched junction bases numbered 4, after V lost 7 bases and J lost 5 bases. In DNA, the CDR3 is TGTGCCAGCAAAACAGGGGAAACTGAAGCTTTCTTT. This gives the protein CASKTGETEAFF.

The V and J genes are TRBV4-1 and TRBJ2-7, with 8 positions matching TRBD1. Germline CDR1 and CDR2: MGHRA and YSYEKL. Trimming at V came to 4 bases and at J to 0 bases, leaving 2 bases not matched to a gene. The CDR3 contains 14 residues. CDR3 amino acids: CASSRTGSSYEQYF. DNA for the CDR3: TGCGCCAGCAGCCGGACAGGGAGCTCCTACGAGCAGTACTTC.

The chain employs TRBV7-9 and TRBJ2-1; no definite D call. This CDR3 is built from 11 residues. From germline, CDR1 is SEHNR and CDR2 FQNEAQ (reference sequence). V dropped 3 bases and J dropped 9 bases, with 6 bases sitting between them. Written as DNA, the CDR3 is TGTGCCAGCAGCTTTAATACTGAGCAGTTCTTC. Translating it yields CASSFNTEQFF.

The V and J genes are TRBV28 and TRBJ2-7; tentatively, D is TRBD1 (6 bases). Germline-derived CDR1 and CDR2 are MDHEN and SYDVKM. Trimming shortened V by 6 bases and J by 3 bases, and 15 bases separated the two germline ends. This CDR3 has 14 residues. The CDR3, as DNA: TGTGCCAGCAGCCGCGGACAGAACCTCTACGAGCAGTACTTC. It translates to CASSRGQNLYEQYF.

The rearrangement joins TRBV14 to TRBJ2-3; TRBD2 is a possible D gene (6 bases). Germline-derived CDR1 and CDR2 are SGHDN and FVKESK. V was pared by 4 bases and J by 4 bases, with 9 bases between. This CDR3 has 13 amino acids. The CDR3 loop is CASSLAGSDTQYF. The DNA of the CDR3 is TGTGCCAGCAGCCTTGCGGGGTCAGATACGCAGTATTTT.